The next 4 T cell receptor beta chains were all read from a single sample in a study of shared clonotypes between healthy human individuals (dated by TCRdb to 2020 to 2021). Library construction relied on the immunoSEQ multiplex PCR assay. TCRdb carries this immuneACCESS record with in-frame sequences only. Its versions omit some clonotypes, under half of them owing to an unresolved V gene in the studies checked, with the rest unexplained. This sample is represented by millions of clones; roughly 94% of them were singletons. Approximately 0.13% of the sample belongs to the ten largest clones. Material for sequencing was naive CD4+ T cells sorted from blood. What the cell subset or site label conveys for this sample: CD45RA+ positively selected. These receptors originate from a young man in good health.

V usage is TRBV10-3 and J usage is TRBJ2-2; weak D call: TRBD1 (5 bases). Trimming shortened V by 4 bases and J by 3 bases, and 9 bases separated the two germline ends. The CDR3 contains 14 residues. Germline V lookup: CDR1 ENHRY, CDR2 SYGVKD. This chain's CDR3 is CAISGARDTGELFF. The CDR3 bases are TGTGCCATCAGTGGGGCCAGGGACACCGGGGAGCTGTTTTTT.

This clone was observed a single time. CDR3 loop: CASSHQRGQGVSGELFF. The CDR3 DNA follows: TGCGCCAGCAGCCACCAGCGGGGACAGGGGGTCTCCGGGGAGCTGTTTTTT. V and J are TRBV4-1 and TRBJ2-2; 11 nucleotides agree with TRBD1. The CDR3 sequence is 17 residues long. Germline CDR1 and CDR2: MGHRA and YSYEKL. V lost 3 bases and J lost 6; bases outside the gene matches: 9.

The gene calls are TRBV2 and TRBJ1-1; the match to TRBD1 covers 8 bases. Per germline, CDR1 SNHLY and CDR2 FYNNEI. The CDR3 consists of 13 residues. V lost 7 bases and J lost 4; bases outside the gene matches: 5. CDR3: CASTQGAGTEAFF. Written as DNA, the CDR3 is TGTGCCAGCACCCAGGGGGCGGGCACTGAAGCTTTCTTT.

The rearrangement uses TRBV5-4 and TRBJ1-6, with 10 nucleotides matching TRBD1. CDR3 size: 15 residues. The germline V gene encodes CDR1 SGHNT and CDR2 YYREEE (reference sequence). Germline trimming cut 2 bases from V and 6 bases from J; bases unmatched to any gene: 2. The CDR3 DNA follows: TGTGCCAGCAGCTTAGGGACAGGGGTTAATTCACCCCTCCACTTT. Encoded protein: CASSLGTGVNSPLHF. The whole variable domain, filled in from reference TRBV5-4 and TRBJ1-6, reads ETGVTQSPTHLIKTRGQQVTLRCSSQSGHNTVSWYQQALGQGPQFIFQYYREEENGRGNFPPRFSGLQFPNYSSELNVNALELDDSALYLCASSLGTGVNSPLHFGNGTRLTVT.